This entry is about one TCR beta chain. Its antigen remains unknown. The study drew the donors from its approximately 110-subject validation cohort, separate from the approximately 690-subject first cohort. Germline trimming cut 5 bases from V and 3 bases from J; bases unmatched to any gene: 12. The CDR3 is made up of 17 amino acids. The germline V gene encodes CDR1 MDHEN and CDR2 SYDVKM. The data were obtained in a study of cytomegalovirus exposure and HLA in healthy donors. The method was immunoSEQ multiplex PCR; TCRdb's version includes in-frame clones alone and lacks a portion of them. The sample has roughly 260,000 clones, around nine tenths seen once; the top ten hold about 3%. Whole-study results and caveats: Researchers counted 164 TCR beta chains as cytomegalovirus-associated. Per published reports, the classifier diagnosed cytomegalovirus status with high specificity and sensitivity.

The TCR originated in a man aged 18 to 30 in good health and CMV-seronegative. Sequenced material: PBMCs. This chain uses TRBV28 with TRBJ1-5; 8 bases align to TRBD1. The CDR3 loop is CASSARDRRIANQPQHF. DNA of the CDR3: TGTGCCAGCAGTGCCCGGGACAGGAGAATTGCCAATCAGCCCCAGCATTTT.